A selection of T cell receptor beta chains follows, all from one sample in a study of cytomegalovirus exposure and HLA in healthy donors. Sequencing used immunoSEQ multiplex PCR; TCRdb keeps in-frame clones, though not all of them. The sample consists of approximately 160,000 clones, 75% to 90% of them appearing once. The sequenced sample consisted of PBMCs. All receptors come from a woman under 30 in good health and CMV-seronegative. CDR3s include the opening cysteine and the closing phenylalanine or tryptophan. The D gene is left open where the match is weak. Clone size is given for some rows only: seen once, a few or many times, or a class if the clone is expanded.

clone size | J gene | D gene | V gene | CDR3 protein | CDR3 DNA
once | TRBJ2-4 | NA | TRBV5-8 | CASSSPPGGADIQYF | TGTGCCAGCAGCTCTCCCCCTGGCGGGGCAGACATTCAGTACTTC
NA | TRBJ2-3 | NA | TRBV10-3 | CAISESKGGASTDTQYF | TGTGCCATCAGTGAGTCGAAAGGGGGAGCTAGCACAGATACGCAGTATTTT
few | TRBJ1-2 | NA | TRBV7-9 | CASSLLRATNYGYTF | TGTGCCAGCAGCTTACTCAGGGCTACTAACTATGGCTACACCTTC
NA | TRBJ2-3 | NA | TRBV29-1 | CSVDGGSTDTQYF | TGCAGCGTTGATGGGGGGTCCACAGATACGCAGTATTTT
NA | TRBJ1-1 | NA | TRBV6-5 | CASSYGGENTEAFF | TGTGCCAGCAGTTACGGGGGCGAGAACACTGAAGCTTTCTTT
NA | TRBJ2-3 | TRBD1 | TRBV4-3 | CASSHRDRDDTQYF | TGCGCCAGCAGCCACCGCGACAGGGACGATACGCAGTATTTT
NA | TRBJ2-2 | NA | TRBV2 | CASTPPGTGELFF | TGTGCCAGCACCCCCCCAGGGACCGGGGAGCTGTTTTTT
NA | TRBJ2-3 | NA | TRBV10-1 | CASSEVVGADTQYF | TGCGCCAGCAGTGAAGTCGTCGGGGCAGATACGCAGTATTTT
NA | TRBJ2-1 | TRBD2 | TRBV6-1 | CASSVWASGPISYNEQFF | TGTGCCAGCAGTGTCTGGGCTAGCGGGCCAATCTCCTACAATGAGCAGTTCTTC
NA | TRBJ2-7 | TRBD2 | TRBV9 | CASSPWTSGSAYEQYF | TGTGCCAGCAGCCCCTGGACTAGCGGGAGTGCGTACGAGCAGTACTTC
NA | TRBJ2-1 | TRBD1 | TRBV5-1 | CASTLELDRGRSGEQFF | TGCGCCAGCACCCTTGAACTCGACAGGGGGCGGTCCGGTGAGCAGTTCTTC
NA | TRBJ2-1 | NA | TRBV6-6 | CASSYSRGNEQFF | TGTGCCAGCAGTTACTCACGCGGGAACGAGCAGTTCTTC
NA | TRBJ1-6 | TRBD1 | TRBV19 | CASSGTGNYNSPLHF | TGTGCCAGTAGTGGGACAGGGAACTATAATTCACCCCTCCACTTT
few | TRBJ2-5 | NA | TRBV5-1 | CASRAQGKQETQYF | TGCGCCAGCAGGGCGCAGGGGAAACAAGAGACCCAGTACTTC
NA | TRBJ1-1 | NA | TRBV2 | CASSELIGGEAFF | TGTGCCAGCAGTGAATTGATCGGGGGGGAAGCTTTCTTT
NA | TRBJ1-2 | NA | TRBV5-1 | CASSFQGESYGYTF | TGCGCCAGCAGCTTCCAGGGTGAATCCTATGGCTACACCTTC